The next 5 T cell receptor beta chains were all read from a single sample in a study of shared clonotypes between healthy human individuals. Here immunoSEQ multiplex PCR was the method, and the copy in TCRdb shows in-frame clones only, minus some. The sample has 2,500,000 or so clones, roughly 93% seen once. Sequenced sample: naive CD4+ T cells from PBMCs. As to subset: CD45RA+ positively selected. Receptor source: a man aged 18 to 29 in good health. Some clones in this sample may be carry-over from other donors' samples.

The chain employs TRBV5-1 and TRBJ2-1, with 10 bases identical to TRBD2. The V gene end was trimmed by 5 bases and the J gene end by 9 bases; junction bases not matched to a gene: 8. The CDR3 spans 14 residues. Per germline, CDR1 SGHRS and CDR2 YFSETQ. The CDR3 loop is CASSSLAGEGEQFF. The CDR3 DNA reads as TGCGCCAGCAGTAGTCTAGCGGGAGAGGGTGAGCAGTTCTTC.

The V gene is TRBV18, the J gene TRBJ2-1, with 13 positions matching TRBD2. CDR1 KGHSH and CDR2 LQKENI come from the germline V gene. Losses at the gene ends were 4 bases for V and 7 bases for J; bases not matched to a gene: 7. There are 16 residues in the CDR3. CDR3 region: CASSRPGLAGRNEQFF. The CDR3 nucleotides are TGTGCCAGCTCACGACCGGGACTAGCGGGGAGGAATGAGCAGTTCTTC.

This clone came up once. For the CDR3, the DNA is TGTGCCAGCTCACAGGAACAGGGGGGCATCCCTGAAGCTTTCTTT. It codes for CASSQEQGGIPEAFF. The chain joins TRBV18 to TRBJ1-1; the match to TRBD1 covers 8 bases. V gave up 4 bases and J gave up 6 bases; unmatched junction bases: 10. Looked up from germline, CDR1 is KGHSH and CDR2 is LQKENI. The CDR3 is 15 amino acids.

The chain recombines TRBV7-2 with TRBJ1-1; D not certain. Trimming pared 4 bases from V and 12 bases from J, leaving 15 bases between. CDR1 is SGHTA, CDR2 FQGNSA, per germline. This CDR3 has 12 residues. CDR3 sequence: CASSSREPPTFF. The CDR3 nucleotides are TGTGCCAGCAGCTCGCGGGAGCCCCCGACTTTCTTT.

Concerning this clone: The same CDR3 can be traced to other DNA sequences in this sample. The V gene is TRBV28, the J gene TRBJ1-1; TRBD1 might be the D (5 bases). This CDR3 is built from 11 residues. The germline CDR1 and CDR2 sequences are MDHEN and SYDVKM. Deletions cut 3 bases from V and 10 bases from J, with 9 bases between. In DNA, the CDR3 is TGTGCCAGCAGTTTCTCGGGGGGAGCTTTCTTT. Protein: CASSFSGGAFF.